This is a list of T cell receptor beta chains from one sample in a study of T cell repertoires in cytomegalovirus infection. One entry per CDR3 protein, called by TCRdb with MiXCR from the reads. The sample lists more than 85,000 distinct CDR3 sequences; approximately 15% were seen once. What was sequenced was PBMCs. Receptors originate from a human donor in good health (CMV status not recorded). Some clones in this sample may be carry-over from other donors' samples. Both conserved end residues are part of each CDR3. The D gene is left open where the match is weak. Size is omitted from some rows. Given values are once, few, many or a class for expanded clones.

NA	many	TRBV7-2	TRBJ2-5	TGTGCCAGCAGCGCTCAGGGGGGCAGGGAGACCCAGTACTTC	CASSAQGGRETQYF
TRBD2	NA	TRBV20-1	TRBJ2-7	TGCAGTGCTAGTTACGGGGGGGCCTACGAGCAGTACTTC	CSASYGGAYEQYF
TRBD1	NA	TRBV14	TRBJ1-4	TGTGCCAGCAGCCCAGGGGACAGAGCAACTAATGAAAAACTGTTTTTT	CASSPGDRATNEKLFF
NA	NA	TRBV6-1	TRBJ1-5	TGTGCCAGCAGTGAAAGGGGCAATCAGCCCCAGCATTTT	CASSERGNQPQHF
NA	few	TRBV20-1	TRBJ1-6	TGCAGTGCTAGAGTTATTCAAAGGGGAATTAGGTCACCCCTCCACTTT	CSARVIQRGIRSPLHF
NA	few	TRBV7-9	TRBJ1-1	TGTGCCAGCAGCGTCTTGACAGGTTCGAACACTGAAGCTTTCTTT	CASSVLTGSNTEAFF
NA	few	TRBV5-3	TRBJ1-2	TGTGCCAGCAGCTTGGCGGTCTTCGTAGAGGGGGACTATGGCTACACCTTC	CASSLAVFVEGDYGYTF
NA	many	TRBV7-2	TRBJ1-5	TGTGCCAGCAGCTCAGGGGAAGCTCAGCCCCAGCATTTT	CASSSGEAQPQHF
NA	many	TRBV7-9	TRBJ2-3	TGTGCCAGCAGCCCCTCCTTGGCCATCGCAGATACGCAGTATTTT	CASSPSLAIADTQYF
TRBD2	many	TRBV2	TRBJ2-3	TGTGCCAGCGGGAGCGGGGCTAGCACAGATACGCAGTATTTT	CASGSGASTDTQYF
NA	few	TRBV19	TRBJ1-3	TGTGCCAGTAGTATTGGAGGGCCAACTGGAAACACCATATATTTT	CASSIGGPTGNTIYF
NA	many	TRBV20-1	TRBJ2-3	TGCAGTGCTAGTAAGGCCCCCCTTCGAGGGCAGTATTTT	CSASKAPLRGQYF
TRBD2	few	TRBV2	TRBJ2-5	TGTGCCACCAAGGGGACTAGCGGGGGCGAAGAGACCCAGTACTTC	CATKGTSGGEETQYF
NA	many	TRBV7-2	TRBJ1-5	TGTGCCAGCAGCTTAATGAGGGGGGATCAGCCCCAGCATTTT	CASSLMRGDQPQHF
NA	many	TRBV7-8	TRBJ2-5	TGTGCCAGCAGCTTACGGGGGCCCCAAGAGACCCAGTACTTC	CASSLRGPQETQYF
NA	few	TRBV5-4	TRBJ1-3	TGTGCCAGCAGCTTCAAAGAGGGAAACACCATATATTTT	CASSFKEGNTIYF
NA	few	TRBV7-9	TRBJ2-3	TGTGCCAGCAGCTTCGGTCGGACAGATACGCAGTATTTT	CASSFGRTDTQYF
NA	NA	TRBV7-9	TRBJ2-1	TGTGCCAGCAGCTTAGAGAGGACCCGGAGTTTCTTC	CASSLERTRSFF
NA	few	TRBV5-4	TRBJ1-4	TGTGCCAGCAGCTTGGGTCAGGGCGGAAAACTGTTTTTT	CASSLGQGGKLFF
TRBD1	few	TRBV29-1	TRBJ2-7	TGCAGCGTGGGGACAGGGGCCTACGAGCAGTACTTC	CSVGTGAYEQYF
NA	NA	TRBV11-2	TRBJ2-7	TGTGCCAGCAGCTTCCCGACAGCTAGCTCCTACGAGCAGTACTTC	CASSFPTASSYEQYF
NA	many	TRBV11-2	TRBJ1-2	TGTGCCAGCAGCAGATCCGGGGGATTCTATGGCTACACCTTC	CASSRSGGFYGYTF
NA	NA	TRBV11-2	TRBJ1-6	TGTGCCAGCAGCTCCGGTGGAACAAGTCGCCCCCTCCACTTT	CASSSGGTSRPLHF
NA	many	TRBV6-1	TRBJ2-1	TGTGCCAGCCGGGACATCTACAATGAGCAGTTCTTC	CASRDIYNEQFF
NA	NA	TRBV5-6	TRBJ2-1	TGTGCCAGCAGCCCACATACAGGGCCGGACGGATTCTTC	CASSPHTGPDGFF
NA	many	TRBV7-2	TRBJ2-2	TGTGCCAGCAGCTTAGCGCCAGGGAACACCGGGGAGCTGTTTTTT	CASSLAPGNTGELFF
TRBD2	many	TRBV7-2	TRBJ2-3	TGTGCCAGCAGCCCGGACCCAGGTAGCGGGGGGTCAGATACGCAGTATTTT	CASSPDPGSGGSDTQYF
NA	few	TRBV6-1	TRBJ2-7	TGTGCCAGCGACGACGGAGCTCCCTCCGAGCAGTACTTC	CASDDGAPSEQYF
NA	NA	TRBV19	TRBJ2-2	TGTGCCAGTATTCGGAGGCCGAACACCGGGGAGCTGTTTTTT	CASIRRPNTGELFF
NA	NA	TRBV6-2/TRBV6-3	TRBJ2-1	TGTGCCAGCAGTTACTCGAAGTATGAGCAGTTCTTC	CASSYSKYEQFF
NA	NA	TRBV2	TRBJ2-1	TGTGCCAGCAGTGAAGGATTAGGCCCGAATGAGCAGTTCTTC	CASSEGLGPNEQFF